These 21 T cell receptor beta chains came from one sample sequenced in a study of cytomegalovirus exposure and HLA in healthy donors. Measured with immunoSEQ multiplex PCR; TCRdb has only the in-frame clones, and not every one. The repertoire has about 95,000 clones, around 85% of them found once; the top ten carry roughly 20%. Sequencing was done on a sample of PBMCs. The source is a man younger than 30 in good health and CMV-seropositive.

This CDR3 is CATSRDQGLGYGYTF. CDR3 sequence (DNA): TGTGCCACCAGCAGAGATCAGGGGTTGGGCTATGGCTACACCTTC. The chain uses TRBV15 and TRBJ1-2, with TRBD1 as a possible D gene (6 bases). Trimming removed 0 bases from V and 4 bases from J, with 12 bases in between. Germline V gene data show CDR1 as LNHNV and CDR2 as YYDKDF (reference sequence). The CDR3 extends over 15 amino acids. Full variable domain (outside the CDR3, taken from reference TRBV15 and TRBJ1-2): DAMVIQNPRYQVTQFGKPVTLSCSQTLNHNVMYWYQQKSSQAPKLLFHYYDKDFNNEADTPDNFQSRRPNTSFCFLDIRSPGLGDTAMYLCATSRDQGLGYGYTFGSGTRLTVV.

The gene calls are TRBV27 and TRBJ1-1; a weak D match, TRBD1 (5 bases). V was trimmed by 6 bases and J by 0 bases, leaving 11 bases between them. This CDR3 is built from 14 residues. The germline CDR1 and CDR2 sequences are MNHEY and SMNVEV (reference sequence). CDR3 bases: TGTGCCAGCAGGGCGACAGCATTGAACACTGAAGCTTTCTTT. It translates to CASRATALNTEAFF.

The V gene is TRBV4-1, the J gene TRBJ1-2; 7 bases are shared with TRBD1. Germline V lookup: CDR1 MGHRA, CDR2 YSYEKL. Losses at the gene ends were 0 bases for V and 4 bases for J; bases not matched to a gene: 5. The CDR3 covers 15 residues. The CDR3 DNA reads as TGCGCCAGCAGCCAAGAGGGCCAGGGGGTCTATGGCTACACCTTC. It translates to CASSQEGQGVYGYTF.

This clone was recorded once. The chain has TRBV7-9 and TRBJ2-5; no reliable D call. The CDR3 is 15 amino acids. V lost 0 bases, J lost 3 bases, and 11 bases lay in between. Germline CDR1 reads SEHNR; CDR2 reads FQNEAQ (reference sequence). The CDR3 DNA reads TGTGCCAGCAGCTTAGCTGGCAGAGCGAAAGAGACCCAGTACTTC. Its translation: CASSLAGRAKETQYF.

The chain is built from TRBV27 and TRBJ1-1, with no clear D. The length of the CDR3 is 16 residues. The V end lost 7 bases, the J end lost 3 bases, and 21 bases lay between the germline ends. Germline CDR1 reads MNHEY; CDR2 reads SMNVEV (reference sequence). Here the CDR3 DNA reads TGTGCCAGCACCAACCTACAATCAGGTTACCACACTGAAGCTTTCTTT. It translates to CASTNLQSGYHTEAFF.

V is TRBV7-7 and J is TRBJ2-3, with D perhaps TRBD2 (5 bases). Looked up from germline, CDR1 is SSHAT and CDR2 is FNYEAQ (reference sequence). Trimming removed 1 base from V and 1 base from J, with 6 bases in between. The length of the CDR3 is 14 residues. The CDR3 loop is CASSLGRGTDTQYF. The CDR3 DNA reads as TGTGCCAGCAGCTTAGGGCGGGGCACAGATACGCAGTATTTT.

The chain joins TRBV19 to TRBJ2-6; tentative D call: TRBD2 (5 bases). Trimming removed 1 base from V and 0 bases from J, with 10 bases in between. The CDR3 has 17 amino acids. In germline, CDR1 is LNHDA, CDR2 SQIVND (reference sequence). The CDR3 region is CASSIGIRDSGANVLTF. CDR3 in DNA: TGTGCCAGTAGTATAGGGATCCGGGACTCTGGGGCCAACGTCCTGACTTTC.

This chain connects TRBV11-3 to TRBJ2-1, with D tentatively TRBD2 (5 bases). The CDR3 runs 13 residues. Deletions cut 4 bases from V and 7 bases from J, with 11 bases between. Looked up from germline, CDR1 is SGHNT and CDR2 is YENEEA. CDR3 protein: CASSSWSGNEQFF. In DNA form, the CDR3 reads TGTGCCAGCAGCTCGTGGAGCGGAAATGAGCAGTTCTTC.

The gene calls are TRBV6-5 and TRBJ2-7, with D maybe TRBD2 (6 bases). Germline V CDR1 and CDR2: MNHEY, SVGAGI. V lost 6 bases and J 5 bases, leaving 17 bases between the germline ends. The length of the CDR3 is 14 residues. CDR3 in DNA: TGTGCCAGCAGACAAGGGGCGGGAACCCACGAGCAGTACTTC. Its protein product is CASRQGAGTHEQYF.

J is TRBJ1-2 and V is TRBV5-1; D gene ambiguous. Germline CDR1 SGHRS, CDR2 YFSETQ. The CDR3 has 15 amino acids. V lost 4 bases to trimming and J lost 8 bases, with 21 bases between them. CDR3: CASSPNAVFGEGYTF. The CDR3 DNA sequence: TGCGCCAGCAGCCCAAACGCGGTCTTTGGAGAGGGCTACACCTTC.

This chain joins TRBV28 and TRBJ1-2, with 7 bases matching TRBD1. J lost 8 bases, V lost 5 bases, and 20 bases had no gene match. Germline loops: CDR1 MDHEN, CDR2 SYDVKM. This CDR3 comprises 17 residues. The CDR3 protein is CASSSSGTDHLLSGYTF. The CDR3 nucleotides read TGTGCCAGCAGTAGCTCCGGGACAGACCACCTGCTATCGGGCTACACCTTC.

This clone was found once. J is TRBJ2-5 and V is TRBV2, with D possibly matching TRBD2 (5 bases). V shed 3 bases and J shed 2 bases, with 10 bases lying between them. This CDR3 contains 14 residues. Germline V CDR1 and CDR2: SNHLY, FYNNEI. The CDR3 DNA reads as TGTGCCAGCAGTGAGGAGGCGGCTCAAGAGACCCAGTACTTC. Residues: CASSEEAAQETQYF.

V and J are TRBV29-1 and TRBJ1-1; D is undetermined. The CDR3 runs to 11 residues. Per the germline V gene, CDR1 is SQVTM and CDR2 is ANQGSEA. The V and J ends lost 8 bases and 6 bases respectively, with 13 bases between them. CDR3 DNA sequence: TGCAGCTCCCGGGAACTCTCTGAAGCTTTCTTT. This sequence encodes CSSRELSEAFF.

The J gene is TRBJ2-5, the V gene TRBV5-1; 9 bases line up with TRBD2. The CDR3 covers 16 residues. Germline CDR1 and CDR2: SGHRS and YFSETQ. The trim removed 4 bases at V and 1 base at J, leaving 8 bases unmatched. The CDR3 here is CASSPSGIEGQETQYF. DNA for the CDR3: TGCGCCAGCAGCCCTAGCGGGATTGAGGGCCAAGAGACCCAGTACTTC.

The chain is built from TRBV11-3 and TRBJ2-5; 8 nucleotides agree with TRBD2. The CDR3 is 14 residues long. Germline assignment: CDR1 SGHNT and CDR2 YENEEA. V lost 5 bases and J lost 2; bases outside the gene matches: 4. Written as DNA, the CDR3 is TGTGCCAGCAGCACGAGCGGGAGTCAAGAGACCCAGTACTTC. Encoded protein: CASSTSGSQETQYF.

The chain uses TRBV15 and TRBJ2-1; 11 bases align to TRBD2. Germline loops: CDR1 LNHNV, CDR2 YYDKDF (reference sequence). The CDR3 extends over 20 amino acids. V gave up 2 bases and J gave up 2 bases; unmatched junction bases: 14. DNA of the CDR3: TGTGCCACCAGCAGACCGACCGGGATAGCGGGAGGGGGCCCCTACAATGAGCAGTTCTTC. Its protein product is CATSRPTGIAGGGPYNEQFF.

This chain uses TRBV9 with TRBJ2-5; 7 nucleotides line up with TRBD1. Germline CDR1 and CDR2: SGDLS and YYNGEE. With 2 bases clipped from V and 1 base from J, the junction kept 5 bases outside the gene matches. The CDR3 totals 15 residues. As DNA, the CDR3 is TGTGCCAGCAGCGTCGGACAGGTCATCCAAGAGACCCAGTACTTC. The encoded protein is CASSVGQVIQETQYF.

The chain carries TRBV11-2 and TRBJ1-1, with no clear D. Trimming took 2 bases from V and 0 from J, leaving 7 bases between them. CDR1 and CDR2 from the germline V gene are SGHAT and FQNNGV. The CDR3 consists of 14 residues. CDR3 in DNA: TGTGCCAGCAGCTTAAGGCGGATGAACACTGAAGCTTTCTTT. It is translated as CASSLRRMNTEAFF.

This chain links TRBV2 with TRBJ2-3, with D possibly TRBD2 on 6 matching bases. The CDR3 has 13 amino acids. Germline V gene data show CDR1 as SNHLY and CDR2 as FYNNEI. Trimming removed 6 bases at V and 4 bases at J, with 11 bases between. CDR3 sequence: CASSPTSADTQYF. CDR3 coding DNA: TGTGCCAGCAGCCCGACTAGTGCAGATACGCAGTATTTT.

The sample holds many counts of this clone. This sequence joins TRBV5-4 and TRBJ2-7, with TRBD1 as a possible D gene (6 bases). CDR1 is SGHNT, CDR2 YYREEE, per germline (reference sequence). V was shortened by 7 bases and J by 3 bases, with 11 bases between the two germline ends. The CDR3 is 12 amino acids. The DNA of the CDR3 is TGTGCCAGCGGACCCAGGGGCTACGAGCAGTACGTC. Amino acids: CASGPRGYEQYV.

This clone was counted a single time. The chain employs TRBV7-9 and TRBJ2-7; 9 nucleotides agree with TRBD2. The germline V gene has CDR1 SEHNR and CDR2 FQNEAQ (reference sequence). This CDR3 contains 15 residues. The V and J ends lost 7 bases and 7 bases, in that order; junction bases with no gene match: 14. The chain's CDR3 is CASIRKREAPGEQYV. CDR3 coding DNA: TGTGCCAGCATACGCAAGCGGGAGGCCCCAGGGGAGCAGTACGTC.